Each of the 2 T cell receptor beta chains below was sequenced from the same sample in a study of low-dose radiotherapy and immunotherapy resistance in tumors. The time point is: after trial treatment. The sample's treatment: LDRT plus nivolumab, ipilimumab, low-dose cyclophosphamide and aspirin (RACIN trial). The authors ran 15 to 25 PCR cycles to amplify TCRs with a constant-region primer and V-primer adapter. TCRdb ran MiXCR on the reads and lists one entry per CDR3 protein. The sample lists roughly 48,000 distinct CDR3 sequences; roughly 33% were seen once. Specimen: PBMCs, collected after low-dose radiotherapy plus immunotherapy. These receptors were collected from a male donor with rectosigmoid adenocarcinoma.

Details on this clonotype: No DNA is shown, since the ends of the CDR3 on it are uncertain; the CDR3 is the one TCRdb lists. The chain couples TRBV6-8 to TRBJ2-2; the table assigns TRBD1, which was not confirmed against the DNA. The germline CDR1 and CDR2 sequences are MNHGY and SAAAGT. The CDR3 totals 17 residues, both ends included. Here the CDR3 reads CASSYWQNAGELFFFFF.

J is TRBJ2-7 and V is TRBV5-6, with TRBD1 matching 9 bases. The CDR3 is made up of 15 amino acids. Germline V gene data show CDR1 as SGHDT and CDR2 as YYEEEE. J gave up 6 bases and V 3 bases, and 10 bases lay outside the gene matches. This chain's CDR3 is CASSYRDRVAAEQYF. The DNA of the CDR3 is TGTGCCAGCAGCTACCGGGACAGGGTCGCCGCCGAGCAGTACTTC.